Presented here are 30 T cell receptor beta chains from one specimen sequenced in a study of cytomegalovirus exposure and HLA in healthy donors. PCR primers comprised 60 Vbeta and 13 Jbeta primers. Here immunoSEQ multiplex PCR was the method, and the copy in TCRdb shows in-frame clones only, minus some. There are under 95,000 clones in the sample; around 80% occur only once, and 0.9% to 1.2% lies in the top ten. The specimen was PBMCs. The receptor set was obtained from a male donor in good health and CMV-seronegative.

The CDR3 sequence is CASSLTRDKDTEAFF. The DNA for the CDR3 is TGTGCCAGCAGCTTAACCCGGGACAAGGACACTGAAGCTTTCTTT. V gene TRBV7-9 combines with J gene TRBJ1-1; possible D gene TRBD1, 6 bases. This CDR3 has 15 residues. Germline CDR1 SEHNR, CDR2 FQNEAQ (reference sequence). V lost 2 bases and J 3 bases, leaving 13 bases between the germline ends. Based on the CDR3 plus reference TRBV7-9 and TRBJ1-1, the full variable domain is DTGVSQNPRHKITKRGQNVTFRCDPISEHNRLYWYRQTLGQGPEFLTYFQNEAQLEKSRLLSDRFSAERPKGSFSTLEIQRTEQGDSAMYLCASSLTRDKDTEAFFGQGTRLTVV.

J is TRBJ2-3 and V is TRBV11-2; possibly TRBD2 for D (7 bases). Germline values: CDR1 SGHAT, CDR2 FQNNGV. There are 16 residues in the CDR3. Trimming took off 6 bases at V and 3 bases at J, with 19 bases between the two ends. CDR3 in amino acids: CASSWGGPAGTDTQYF. CDR3 DNA: TGTGCCAGCAGTTGGGGGGGGCCAGCAGGGACAGATACGCAGTATTTT.

CDR3: CASSPRGQGAPNEQFF. As DNA, the CDR3 is TGCGCCAGCAGCCCGAGGGGACAGGGGGCACCCAATGAGCAGTTCTTC. The chain recombines TRBV4-1 with TRBJ2-1; 12 bases are shared with TRBD1. Germline CDR1 and CDR2: MGHRA and YSYEKL. V lost 4 bases, J lost 6 bases, and 7 bases stayed unmatched. The length of the CDR3 is 16 residues.

This chain links TRBV14 with TRBJ2-5; weak D call: TRBD2 (5 bases). With the DNA end fitting TRBJ2-7 better, the J assignment may be wrong. This CDR3 has 14 residues. Germline V CDR1 and CDR2: SGHDN, FVKESK. CDR3 in DNA: TGTGCCAGCAGCCCTCATACCCGGGGTGTCGAGCAGTACTTC. Protein product: CASSPHTRGVEQYF.

This clone appeared a few times. J is TRBJ1-1 and V is TRBV5-1; D is unresolved. Germline lookup yields CDR1 SGHRS and CDR2 YFSETQ. The CDR3 is made up of 14 amino acids. V lost 0 bases, J lost 4 bases, and 10 bases lay in between. The CDR3 bases are TGCGCCAGCAGCTTGGAGCTTACGGGCACTGAAGCTTTCTTT. It is translated as CASSLELTGTEAFF.

This clone is a singleton in its sample. J is TRBJ1-2 and V is TRBV4-3; D is perhaps TRBD1 (5 bases). Germline V CDR1 and CDR2: LGHNA, YSLEER. The CDR3 runs 14 residues. V dropped 1 base and J dropped 6 bases, with 12 bases sitting between them. CDR3 in amino acids: CASSQVARVHGYTF. CDR3 DNA sequence: TGCGCCAGCAGCCAAGTGGCCAGGGTTCATGGCTACACCTTC.

The chain employs TRBV5-1 and TRBJ2-7, with TRBD2 matching over 7 bases. The CDR3 has 13 amino acids. Germline CDR1 and CDR2: SGHRS and YFSETQ. Trimming took 0 bases from V and 6 from J; bases not matched to a gene: 3. Here the CDR3 DNA reads TGCGCCAGCAGCTTGGAGACTAGCATCGAGCAGTACTTC. Translating gives CASSLETSIEQYF. Combining the CDR3 with reference TRBV5-1 and TRBJ2-7 gives the whole variable domain KAGVTQTPRYLIKTRGQQVTLSCSPISGHRSVSWYQQTPGQGLQFLFEYFSETQRNKGNFPGRFSGRQFSNSRSEMNVSTLELGDSALYLCASSLETSIEQYFGPGTRLTVT.

Comment on this clone: Sequence at one end of the junction differs from germline and may be a read error. The chain is built from TRBV5-6 and TRBJ1-2; no definite D call. CDR1 and CDR2 from the germline V gene are SGHDT and YYEEEE. The CDR3 spans 15 residues. The CDR3 protein is CASSLIGLANYGYPF. CDR3 in DNA: TGTGCCAGCAGCTTAATCGGTCTAGCTAACTATGGCTACCCCTTC.

The chain has TRBV28 and TRBJ1-2; TRBD1 matches at 8 bases. CDR3 size: 16 residues. The V segment lost 5 bases and the J segment 8 bases; nucleotides outside the gene matches: 16. The germline V gene has CDR1 MDHEN and CDR2 SYDVKM. The CDR3 DNA sequence: TGTGCCAGCAGTCCCACGACAGGTCTAACAGGGGGGGGCTACACCTTC. Its translation: CASSPTTGLTGGGYTF.

The gene calls are TRBV4-1 and TRBJ2-5; 8 bases are a match to TRBD2. V lost 1 base, J lost 6 bases, and 10 bases stayed unmatched. The length of the CDR3 is 16 residues. Germline V gives CDR1 MGHRA, CDR2 YSYEKL. This chain's CDR3 is CASSQALTSVSQTQYF. As DNA, the CDR3 is TGCGCCAGCAGCCAAGCTTTGACTAGCGTCTCCCAGACCCAGTACTTC.

As concerns this clone: Germline is not matched at one junction end, which may reflect a read error. The V and J genes are TRBV18 and TRBJ1-2; 9 positions match TRBD1. Germline values: CDR1 KGHSH, CDR2 LQKENI. The CDR3 runs 15 residues. This CDR3 is CASSPNLGQGIGYPF. The CDR3 coding sequence is TGTGCCAGCTCACCAAATTTGGGACAGGGTATTGGCTACCCCTTC. Full variable domain (missing parts from reference TRBV18 and TRBJ1-2): NAGVMQNPRHLVRRRGQEARLRCSPMKGHSHVYWYRQLPEEGLKFMVYLQKENIIDESGMPKERFSAEFPKEGPSILRIQQVVRGDSAAYFCASSPNLGQGIGYPFGSGTRLTVV.

The V and J genes are TRBV7-6 and TRBJ2-2; TRBD2 might be the D (6 bases). Germline-derived CDR1 and CDR2 are SGHVS and FNYEAQ. The CDR3 sequence is 14 residues long. Trimming pared 7 bases from V and 6 bases from J, leaving 15 bases between. CDR3 sequence: CASTELSGAGELFF. The CDR3, as DNA: TGTGCCAGCACCGAGTTATCGGGAGCCGGGGAGCTGTTTTTT.

Here the CDR3 reads CASSIGTRLVDEQFF. Here the CDR3 DNA reads TGTGCCAGTAGTATCGGGACTAGGCTTGTGGATGAGCAGTTCTTC. This chain joins TRBV19 and TRBJ2-1, with 8 positions matching TRBD2. From germline, CDR1 is LNHDA and CDR2 SQIVND (reference sequence). V was pared by 3 bases and J by 8 bases, with 9 bases of the junction left unmatched. There are 15 residues in the CDR3.

The V and J genes are TRBV5-1 and TRBJ2-7; the match to TRBD1 covers 7 bases. The CDR3 contains 13 residues. The ends lost 3 bases at V and 7 bases at J; junction bases unmatched: 7. The germline V gene encodes CDR1 SGHRS and CDR2 YFSETQ. CDR3 loop: CASSWYRGREQYF. The CDR3 DNA sequence: TGCGCCAGCAGCTGGTACAGGGGTCGGGAGCAGTACTTC.

The chain couples TRBV11-2 to TRBJ1-1; D may be TRBD1 (5 bases). The germline V and J ends were trimmed by 5 bases and 5 bases, with 15 bases remaining between them. The CDR3 runs 14 residues. CDR1 and CDR2 (germline): SGHAT, FQNNGV. The CDR3 loop reads CASSPIGTRTEAFF. The CDR3 region has the DNA TGTGCCAGCAGCCCCATAGGGACTAGGACTGAAGCTTTCTTT.

V usage is TRBV14 and J usage is TRBJ1-2; D call uncertain. This CDR3 spans 14 amino acids. V gave up 0 bases and J gave up 11 bases, with 16 bases separating them. In germline, CDR1 is SGHDN, CDR2 FVKESK. The CDR3 sequence: CASSQDLASLGYTF. DNA of the CDR3: TGTGCCAGCAGCCAAGATTTAGCCAGCCTGGGTTACACCTTC.

The CDR3 region is CASSFGGGDGSYEQYF. In nucleotides, the CDR3 is TGTGCCAGCAGTTTTGGTGGCGGGGACGGATCCTACGAGCAGTACTTC. The chain combines TRBV28 with TRBJ2-7; weak D call: TRBD2 (6 bases). V gave up 3 bases and J gave up 1 base, with 16 bases separating them. Looked up from germline, CDR1 is MDHEN and CDR2 is SYDVKM. CDR3 size: 16 residues.

The V and J genes are TRBV4-2 and TRBJ1-1, with D possibly being TRBD1 (5 bases). Germline V gives CDR1 LGHNA, CDR2 YNFKEQ. The CDR3 consists of 15 residues. The V gene lost 3 bases and the J gene lost 3 bases, with 14 bases spanning the gap. The CDR3 nucleotides are TGTGCCAGCAGCCAGAGGGCGGGAGGGGACACTGAAGCTTTCTTT. Its protein is CASSQRAGGDTEAFF.

The J gene is TRBJ2-2, the V gene TRBV2; weak D call: TRBD2 (5 bases). Deletions cut 7 bases from V and 0 bases from J, with 21 bases between. The CDR3 totals 18 residues. The germline V gene encodes CDR1 SNHLY and CDR2 FYNNEI. The CDR3 loop reads CASTHVGWEPTNTGELFF. Here the CDR3 DNA reads TGTGCCAGCACTCATGTCGGGTGGGAGCCGACGAACACCGGGGAGCTGTTTTTT.

This clone was recorded once. The V gene is TRBV6-5, the J gene TRBJ1-6; D possibly corresponds to TRBD1 (6 bases). Germline CDR1 is MNHEY and CDR2 is SVGAGI. Trimming took off 6 bases at V and 6 bases at J, with 15 bases between the two ends. The CDR3 has 15 amino acids. CDR3 DNA sequence: TGTGCCAGCAGACCCCTGGCAGGGGCTAATTCACCCCTCCACTTT. Its translation: CASRPLAGANSPLHF.

The chain carries TRBV6-5 and TRBJ1-1; no definite D call. The CDR3 is made up of 15 amino acids. Trimming removed 0 bases from V and 0 bases from J, with 8 bases in between. CDR1 is MNHEY and CDR2 is SVGAGI in the germline V gene. This CDR3 reads CASSYSGGLNTEAFF. CDR3 nucleotides: TGTGCCAGCAGTTACTCAGGAGGTCTGAACACTGAAGCTTTCTTT.

This clone was picked up one time. This rearrangement joins TRBV7-6 to TRBJ2-2; D not certain. The CDR3 covers 16 residues. CDR1 is SGHVS, CDR2 FNYEAQ, per germline. V was cut by 5 bases and J by 0 bases, with 13 bases left in between. The CDR3 spells CASSRARPTNTGELFF. CDR3 DNA sequence: TGTGCCAGCAGCCGCGCGAGGCCAACGAACACCGGGGAGCTGTTTTTT.

This clone came up a few times. The rearrangement joins TRBV5-4 to TRBJ2-7; 9 bases are a match to TRBD1. Germline V lookup: CDR1 SGHNT, CDR2 YYREEE (reference sequence). CDR3 length: 14 residues. Trimming cost V 4 bases and J 8 bases; bases outside gene matches: 10. The CDR3 bases are TGTGCCAGCAGCCCGTCCCGGGACAGGGATCAGCAGTACTTC. It specifies CASSPSRDRDQQYF.

The gene calls are TRBV4-1 and TRBJ1-3; 9 bases agree with TRBD1. The ends lost 4 bases at V and 2 bases at J; junction bases unmatched: 3. The germline CDR1 and CDR2 sequences are MGHRA and YSYEKL. This CDR3 is built from 15 residues. Here the CDR3 reads CASSPTGGTGNTIYF. The CDR3 DNA reads as TGCGCCAGCAGCCCTACAGGGGGCACTGGAAACACCATATATTTT.

V is TRBV7-2 and J is TRBJ1-2; D is perhaps TRBD1 (6 bases). With 1 base removed from V and 7 bases from J, the gap between germline ends came to 10 bases. CDR3 length: 13 amino acids. CDR1 and CDR2 (germline): SGHTA, FQGNSA. The DNA for the CDR3 is TGTGCCAGCAGCTTAGAAGCCAGGGGTGGCTACACCTTC. Translated, it gives CASSLEARGGYTF.

In the case of this clone: Compared with germline, one end of the junction differs, possibly owing to a read error. This rearrangement joins TRBV7-9 to TRBJ2-7; TRBD2 is a possible D gene (6 bases). Germline CDR1 reads SEHNR; CDR2 reads FQNEAQ (reference sequence). The CDR3 covers 16 residues. The CDR3 DNA is TGTTCCAGCAGCTTAGGTCGGAGGGTAAGTACCTACGAGCAGTACTTC. Translation gives CSSSLGRRVSTYEQYF.

The chain combines TRBV27 with TRBJ1-2; a possible D gene is TRBD1 (6 bases). Trimming took off 6 bases at V and 2 bases at J, with 10 bases between the two ends. The CDR3 has 13 amino acids. Germline CDR1 reads MNHEY; CDR2 reads SMNVEV (reference sequence). The CDR3 loop reads CASSYRVNYGYTF. CDR3 in DNA: TGTGCCAGCAGCTACAGGGTCAACTATGGCTACACCTTC.

This chain connects TRBV9 to TRBJ2-2; 13 nucleotides line up with TRBD2. Germline loops: CDR1 SGDLS, CDR2 YYNGEE. There are 16 residues in the CDR3. With V trimmed by 4 bases and J by 7 bases, 7 bases remained unmatched. CDR3 sequence reads: CASSRWTSGSGGELFF. The CDR3 DNA reads as TGTGCCAGCAGCAGATGGACTAGCGGGAGCGGCGGGGAGCTGTTTTTT. Looking up the rest from reference TRBV9 and TRBJ2-2 gives the full variable domain: DSGVTQTPKHLITATGQRVTLRCSPRSGDLSVYWYQQSLDQGLQFLIQYYNGEERAKGNILERFSAQQFPDLHSELNLSSLELGDSALYFCASSRWTSGSGGELFFGEGSRLTVL.

The V and J genes are TRBV25-1 and TRBJ2-1, with 13 nucleotides matching TRBD2. Looked up from germline, CDR1 is MGHDK and CDR2 is SYGVNS. The CDR3 runs 16 residues. V shed 6 bases, J shed 9 bases, and the junction held 11 bases outside the gene matches. CDR3 nucleotide sequence: TGTGCCAGCAGCCTTACTAGCGGGAGGGCCTATGGTGAGCAGTTCTTC. Its protein product is CASSLTSGRAYGEQFF. The whole variable domain, remainder taken from reference TRBV25-1 and TRBJ2-1, is EADIYQTPRYLVIGTGKKITLECSQTMGHDKMYWYQQDPGMELHLIHYSYGVNSTEKGDLSSESTVSRIRTEHFPLTLESARPSHTSQYLCASSLTSGRAYGEQFFGPGTRLTVL.

The chain employs TRBV9 and TRBJ2-1; 8 nucleotides align to TRBD2. CDR1 SGDLS and CDR2 YYNGEE come from the germline V gene. This CDR3 is 15 amino acids long. Trimming cost V 2 bases and J 5 bases; bases outside gene matches: 6. The CDR3: CASSVGLDANNEQFF. DNA of the CDR3: TGTGCCAGCAGCGTGGGACTAGACGCCAACAATGAGCAGTTCTTC.